The entry below gives a single T cell receptor (beta chain) sequence along with its context. Its cognate antigen is unknown. Germline values: CDR1 MNHEY, CDR2 SMNVEV (reference sequence). This CDR3 is 13 amino acids long. V was shortened by 6 bases and J by 1 base, with 8 bases between the two germline ends. Production of TCR cDNA was by 5'RACE template switching, which also added a universal primer site and UMIs. Each CDR3 protein gets one entry after TCRdb re-called the 5' RACE reads with MiXCR. The data contain roughly 340,000 distinct CDR3 sequences, roughly 8.7% of them singletons. This sample stems from a study of T cells after yellow fever vaccination. The study's findings and limits: It was a small share of clonotypes that appeared in both CD4 and CD8 compartments.

The sequence was obtained from a man between 18 and 35 years old who received the YFV17D yellow fever vaccine. The input for sequencing was PBMCs, taken on the day of the first yellow fever vaccination. V is TRBV27 and J is TRBJ2-3, with D perhaps TRBD2 (6 bases). In DNA, the CDR3 is TGTGCCAGCAGGCGGGACGGCACAGATACGCAGTATTTT. Encoded protein: CASRRDGTDTQYF.